The clone carrying this T cell receptor (beta chain) was seen only once. Its antigen is unknown. These data belong to a study of cytomegalovirus exposure and HLA in healthy donors. Findings and caveats of the study: Later on, an analysis found that several of the most significant clusters appeared to be linked to common viral pathogens, which included parvovirus B19. Certain sequence variants were highly shared and formed a cluster, and this cluster was likely a sequencing artifact.

Primers: 60 Vbeta forward and 13 Jbeta reverse. Assay: immunoSEQ multiplex PCR; the TCRdb copy retains only in-frame clones and omits some. The table shows 90,000 to 100,000 clones, with approximately 80% occurring only once. The sequence came from a man aged 55-75 years in good health and CMV-seropositive. The sequencing sample was made of PBMCs.

The CDR3 coding sequence is TGTGCCAGCCGCTCCCCCGTAGAAGCCGGTGGCTACACCTTC. It yields the protein CASRSPVEAGGYTF. The V and J genes are TRBV25-1 and TRBJ1-2, with D unclear. This CDR3 is built from 14 residues. Trimming left V 8 bases short and J 7 bases short, with 20 bases between. The germline V gene encodes CDR1 MGHDK and CDR2 SYGVNS.